The 17 T cell receptor beta chains listed next were all sequenced from one sample in a study of cytomegalovirus exposure and HLA in healthy donors. TCRdb's copy holds only in-frame clones and misses some; the assay was immunoSEQ multiplex PCR. The sample gives approximately 110,000 clones, around 94% of which show up once; approximately 1.2% is in the top ten. Sequenced sample: PBMCs. The receptors come from a woman between 18 and 29 years old in good health and CMV-seronegative.

This rearrangement joins TRBV5-1 to TRBJ1-2; D is perhaps TRBD1 (6 bases). The V and J ends lost 0 bases and 1 base respectively, with 7 bases between them. Per germline, CDR1 SGHRS and CDR2 YFSETQ. The CDR3 has 14 residues. The CDR3 sequence is CASSLAGVNYGYTF. CDR3 coding DNA: TGCGCCAGCAGCTTGGCAGGGGTTAACTATGGCTACACCTTC.

V gene TRBV15 combines with J gene TRBJ1-2; 8 bases map to TRBD1. V was pared by 0 bases and J by 13 bases, with 10 bases of the junction left unmatched. CDR3 length: 14 amino acids. The V gene's germline CDR1 is LNHNV and CDR2 YYDKDF (reference sequence). The CDR3 DNA reads as TGTGCCACCAGCAGAGACAGGGGGCGGTGGAAGGCCACCTTC. It encodes CATSRDRGRWKATF.

The genes are TRBV4-1 and TRBJ2-1; 7 bases align to TRBD1. The CDR3 sequence is 13 residues long. Germline V lookup: CDR1 MGHRA, CDR2 YSYEKL. The junction had 2 bases not matched to a gene; V was cut back by 4 bases and J by 5 bases. This chain's CDR3 is CASSRTGDNEQFF. Here the CDR3 DNA reads TGCGCCAGCAGCCGAACAGGGGACAATGAGCAGTTCTTC.

V is TRBV28 and J is TRBJ2-3; D is perhaps TRBD1 (6 bases). This CDR3 spans 15 amino acids. Trimming removed 4 bases from V and 3 bases from J, with 14 bases in between. Germline V gene data show CDR1 as MDHEN and CDR2 as SYDVKM. CDR3 in amino acids: CASSSGTPTTDTQYF. Written as DNA, the CDR3 is TGTGCCAGCAGTTCAGGGACACCTACGACAGATACGCAGTATTTT.

This clone has just one count. The V and J genes are TRBV11-2 and TRBJ2-1; the match to TRBD2 covers 16 bases. This CDR3 is 18 amino acids long. Germline V lookup: CDR1 SGHAT, CDR2 FQNNGV. V dropped 5 bases and J dropped 3; count of bases not matched to a gene: 7. CDR3 DNA sequence: TGTGCCAGCAGCCGACCCGGGACTAGCGGGAGGGACTACAATGAGCAGTTCTTC. Encoded protein: CASSRPGTSGRDYNEQFF.

V usage is TRBV2 and J usage is TRBJ2-1; D could derive from TRBD1 or TRBD2 (9 bases each). Trimming took off 8 bases at V and 8 bases at J, with 31 bases between the two ends. Germline V gene lookup returns CDR1 SNHLY and CDR2 FYNNEI. This CDR3 is 18 amino acids long. CDR3 DNA sequence: TGTGCCAGCGTAACAGGGGGCCGAGCGGGAGGATTCCCGGATGAGCAGTTCTTC. Amino acids: CASVTGGRAGGFPDEQFF.

The chain links TRBV5-4 to TRBJ1-4, with 12 bases fitting TRBD1. The CDR3 consists of 15 residues. J gave up 10 bases and V 1 base, and 5 bases lay outside the gene matches. Germline V gives CDR1 SGHNT, CDR2 YYREEE (reference sequence). The DNA of the CDR3 is TGTGCCAGCAGCTTGCAGGGACAGGGGGCGGGAAAACTGTTTTTT. Translation: CASSLQGQGAGKLFF.

The gene calls are TRBV28 and TRBJ2-1; the match to TRBD2 covers 8 bases. V shed 5 bases and J 6 bases; nucleotides not matched to a gene: 9. This CDR3 has 15 residues. Germline V lookup: CDR1 MDHEN, CDR2 SYDVKM. This CDR3 reads CASSHQAGEINEQFF. CDR3 bases: TGTGCCAGCAGTCATCAAGCGGGAGAGATCAATGAGCAGTTCTTC.

The chain couples TRBV13 to TRBJ2-5; 7 positions agree with TRBD2. Looked up from germline, CDR1 is PRHDT and CDR2 is FYEKMQ (reference sequence). The CDR3 is 16 amino acids. Trimming cost V 5 bases and J 5 bases; bases outside gene matches: 14. As DNA, the CDR3 is TGTGCCAGCAGCACACTAGCGCGTTCAGTGGGGGAGACCCAGTACTTC. Its translation: CASSTLARSVGETQYF.

The chain combines TRBV6-5 with TRBJ1-1; D call uncertain. V lost 2 bases, J lost 8 bases, and 6 bases lay in between. Germline V lookup: CDR1 MNHEY, CDR2 SVGAGI. This CDR3 spans 11 amino acids. CDR3 in DNA: TGTGCCAGCAGTTACCGTTCGGAAGCTTTCTTT. Protein sequence: CASSYRSEAFF.

Only one count was recorded for this clone. The V gene is TRBV11-2, the J gene TRBJ2-2; D is undetermined. The CDR3 runs to 13 residues. Trimming shortened V by 4 bases and J by 9 bases, and 12 bases separated the two germline ends. The germline V gene has CDR1 SGHAT and CDR2 FQNNGV. CDR3 in amino acids: CASSYLSERELFF. CDR3 nucleotides: TGTGCCAGCAGCTACCTAAGTGAGCGGGAGCTGTTTTTT.

The rearrangement links TRBV19 to TRBJ1-1, with D unresolved. Germline assignment: CDR1 LNHDA and CDR2 SQIVND (reference sequence). The CDR3 runs to 15 residues. Trimming stripped 5 bases from V and 3 bases from J, with 16 bases between. The CDR3 region is CASSRSGYDHTEAFF. The CDR3 DNA sequence: TGTGCCAGTAGTCGGTCAGGCTATGATCACACTGAAGCTTTCTTT.

The chain links TRBV9 to TRBJ1-2; maybe TRBD1 (5 bases). V was shortened by 0 bases and J by 8 bases, with 20 bases between the two germline ends. CDR3 length: 16 amino acids. Germline-derived CDR1 and CDR2 are SGDLS and YYNGEE. For the CDR3, the DNA is TGTGCCAGCAGCGTAGATCGCACCTGGGGGGGGAAGGGCTACACCTTC. Protein sequence: CASSVDRTWGGKGYTF.

The J gene is TRBJ2-3, the V gene TRBV15; tentative D call: TRBD2 (6 bases). This CDR3 has 14 amino acids. From germline, CDR1 is LNHNV and CDR2 YYDKDF (reference sequence). The V end lost 0 bases, the J end lost 4 bases, and 8 bases lay between the germline ends. The CDR3 is CATSRDTSPDTQYF. CDR3 DNA sequence: TGTGCCACCAGCAGAGATACTAGCCCAGATACGCAGTATTTT.

CDR3 residues: CASSPQFPYEQYF. Here the CDR3 DNA reads TGTGCCAGCAGTCCCCAATTCCCCTACGAGCAGTACTTC. V and J are TRBV25-1 and TRBJ2-7; D unresolved. From germline, CDR1 is MGHDK and CDR2 SYGVNS. The CDR3 totals 13 residues. Trimming took 5 bases from V and 2 from J, leaving 10 bases between them.

The V call is TRBV19, the J call TRBJ2-2; 11 nucleotides agree with TRBD2. CDR3 length: 17 amino acids. From germline, CDR1 is LNHDA and CDR2 SQIVND (reference sequence). After removal of 8 bases from V and 0 bases from J, the junction contained 8 bases not matched to a gene. The DNA for the CDR3 is TGTGCCAGTCAAAATCTAGCGGGAGGACCGAACACCGGGGAGCTGTTTTTT. This codes for CASQNLAGGPNTGELFF.

V and J are TRBV21-1 and TRBJ1-4; the table's D call, TRBD1, has no DNA check behind it. TRBV21-1 is a documented pseudogene. The CDR3 loop spans 15 amino acids. The DNA of the CDR3 is TGTGCCAGCAGCAAAGGGGAGAGGGGGTGGGAAAAACTGTTTTTT. Protein sequence: CASSKGERGWEKLFF.